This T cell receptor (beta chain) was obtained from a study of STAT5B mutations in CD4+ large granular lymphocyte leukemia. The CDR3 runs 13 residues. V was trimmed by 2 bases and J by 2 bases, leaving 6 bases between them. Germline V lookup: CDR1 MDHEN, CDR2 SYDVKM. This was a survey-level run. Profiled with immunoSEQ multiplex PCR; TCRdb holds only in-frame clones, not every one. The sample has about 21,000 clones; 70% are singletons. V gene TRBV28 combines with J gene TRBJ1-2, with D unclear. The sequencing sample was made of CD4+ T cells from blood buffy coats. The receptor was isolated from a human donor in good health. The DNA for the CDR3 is TGTGCCAGCAGTTTAGTACAGAACTATGGCTACACCTTC. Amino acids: CASSLVQNYGYTF.